This section outlines one T cell receptor beta chain sequence together with its context. Its specificity is unknown. The sample belongs to a study of post-analysis software for immune sequencing data. Study findings and constraints: Compared with controls, patients had more of roughly five TRBV segments, including TRBV5-6, TRBV5-1 and TRBV20-1. The normalized Chao1 diversity of multiple sclerosis patients was significantly lower than that of controls. Same-batch preparations were strongly co-clustered by F measure.

V shed 2 bases and J shed 0 bases, with 11 bases lying between them. There are 15 residues in the CDR3. Germline V CDR1 and CDR2: DFQATT, SNEGSKA (reference sequence). Unique molecular identifiers were built into the TCR beta cDNA libraries. TCRdb passed the PCR reads through MiXCR, listing each CDR3 protein once. The sample has hundreds of thousands of distinct CDR3 sequences; around 60% are singletons. This chain joins TRBV20-1 and TRBJ2-1; D is ambiguous. The sample consisted of blood. This TCR was recovered from a girl aged 2 to 10 with multiple sclerosis. CDR3 residues: CSARLVKPSYNEQFF. CDR3 DNA: TGCAGTGCTAGACTAGTCAAGCCCTCCTACAATGAGCAGTTCTTC.